The 4 T cell receptor beta chains below were found in one sample sequenced in a study of blood T cells in healthy people across ages. A sample-barcoded 5' primer and a J-beta primer mix were used in a second PCR of roughly 6 to 12 cycles. TCRdb called the 5' RACE reads again in MiXCR, with one record for every CDR3 protein. This table has 790,000 or so distinct CDR3 sequences, roughly 56% appearing once. Sequenced sample: blood. The receptors derive from a man between 35 and 55 years old in good health.

The V gene is TRBV21-1, the J gene TRBJ2-7; TRBD2, the table's D call, was not compared with the DNA. TRBV21-1 is given as a pseudogene. The CDR3 is 12 amino acids. Here the CDR3 DNA reads TGTGCCCCCCGGGGCGAGGACCTCCCTGTGTACTTC. Residues: CAPRGEDLPVYF.

V usage is TRBV12-3 or TRBV12-4 and J usage is TRBJ2-1, with D possibly matching TRBD1 (5 bases). The CDR3 sequence is 15 residues long. Trimming removed 2 bases from V and 2 bases from J, with 10 bases in between. CDR3 DNA sequence: TGTGCCAGCAGTTTACCTAGGGGCCCCTACAATGAGCAGTTCTTC. This gives the protein CASSLPRGPYNEQFF.

The rearrangement joins TRBV10-3 to TRBJ1-4; no definite D call. The CDR3 contains 15 residues. Looked up from germline, CDR1 is ENHRY and CDR2 is SYGVKD. The V end lost 0 bases, the J end lost 5 bases, and 10 bases lay between the germline ends. CDR3 bases: TGTGCCATCAGTGAGTCCCGCCTACTGAATGAAAAACTGTTTTTT. Translated, it gives CAISESRLLNEKLFF.

The chain uses TRBV2 and TRBJ1-1; 7 nucleotides match TRBD1. The J segment lost 2 bases and the V segment lost 6 bases, leaving 9 bases of the junction unmatched. Germline CDR1 is SNHLY and CDR2 is FYNNEI. The CDR3 runs 15 residues. The CDR3 DNA is TGTGCCAGCAGCGCGCCGGGACAGAGCAACACTGAAGCTTTCTTT. Translating gives CASSAPGQSNTEAFF.